The 10 T cell receptor beta chains given below trace back to one sample, sequenced in a study of cytomegalovirus exposure and HLA in healthy donors. With 60 Vbeta and 13 Jbeta primers, the PCR was carried out. The assay was immunoSEQ multiplex PCR, and TCRdb's table has in-frame clones only and misses some. The data show 150,000 or so clones, 74% seen once. Material: PBMCs. These receptors all come from a man in his thirties or forties in good health and CMV-seronegative.

This clone showed up just a few times. This rearrangement joins TRBV6-1 to TRBJ1-1; no definite D call. In germline, CDR1 is MNHNS, CDR2 SASEGT. The CDR3 spans 11 residues. V was cut by 2 bases and J by 11 bases, with 9 bases left in between. CDR3 sequence (DNA): TGTGCCAGCAGTGAATCCCGAGCGGCTTTCTTT. Protein sequence: CASSESRAAFF.

The V call is TRBV6-4, the J call TRBJ1-2; TRBD1 is a possible D gene (6 bases). There are 11 residues in the CDR3. Germline CDR1 reads MRHNA; CDR2 reads SNTAGT. Trimming removed 10 bases at V and 8 bases at J, with 14 bases between. Here the CDR3 DNA reads TGTGCCACTTACCGACAGGCGGGCTACACCTTC. It translates to CATYRQAGYTF.

V and J are TRBV5-1 and TRBJ2-7; D is perhaps TRBD2 (6 bases). This CDR3 spans 16 amino acids. CDR1 SGHRS and CDR2 YFSETQ come from the germline V gene. V was clipped by 0 bases and J by 6 bases, with 19 bases between them. CDR3 bases: TGCGCCAGCAGCTTGGGGGGGGTCGACATCATCCCCGAGCAGTACTTC. Its translation: CASSLGGVDIIPEQYF.

The DNA of the CDR3 is TGTGCCAGCAGCCAAGGTGGGGGCGGGACGCAGTATTTT. Amino acid sequence: CASSQGGGGTQYF. J is TRBJ2-3 and V is TRBV14, with D possibly TRBD1 on 6 matching bases. CDR1 is SGHDN and CDR2 is FVKESK in the germline V gene. V was trimmed by 1 base and J by 9 bases, leaving 11 bases between them. The CDR3 sequence is 13 residues long.

The chain is built from TRBV10-3 and TRBJ1-1, with a tentative D call TRBD1 (6 bases). The CDR3 runs 13 residues. The germline V gene encodes CDR1 ENHRY and CDR2 SYGVKD. Trimming removed 6 bases at V and 8 bases at J, with 16 bases between. The CDR3 region is CAISAAGAEEAFF. The CDR3, as DNA: TGTGCCATCAGCGCCGCGGGGGCTGAGGAAGCTTTCTTT.

This clone was seen only a few times. The J gene is TRBJ2-3, the V gene TRBV5-8; 8 bases are a match to TRBD2. There are 13 residues in the CDR3. Germline CDR1 reads SGHTS; CDR2 reads YDEGEE. J lost 4 bases, V lost 7 bases, and 5 bases had no gene match. CDR3 bases: TGTGCCAGCGGAAGCGGGGGTGCAGATACGCAGTATTTT. Amino acids: CASGSGGADTQYF.

The table lists this clone with a few counts. The J gene is TRBJ2-3, the V gene TRBV4-2; TRBD2 is a possible D gene (6 bases). V was shortened by 1 base and J by 2 bases, with 13 bases between the two germline ends. The CDR3 contains 16 residues. Per the germline V gene, CDR1 is LGHNA and CDR2 is YNFKEQ. CDR3 nucleotide sequence: TGTGCCAGCAGCCAAGGACTAGACACACCCACAGATACGCAGTATTTT. Translating it yields CASSQGLDTPTDTQYF.

V is TRBV6-5 and J is TRBJ1-6; D gene ambiguous. This CDR3 region has 13 residues. Trimming cost V 2 bases and J 10 bases, with 9 bases left between them. CDR1 and CDR2 from the germline V gene are MNHEY and SVGAGI. CDR3 nucleotide sequence: TGTGCCAGCAGTTACGAAAGCACGTCACCCCTCCACTTT. Amino acids: CASSYESTSPLHF.

CDR3 sequence: CASSFISRDSPLHF. CDR3 bases: TGTGCCAGCAGCTTCATTTCACGGGATTCACCCCTCCACTTT. The chain is built from TRBV7-2 and TRBJ1-6; D is uncertain. CDR1 is SGHTA, CDR2 FQGNSA, per germline. V dropped 3 bases and J dropped 8 bases, with 11 bases sitting between them. CDR3 size: 14 residues.

The rearrangement uses TRBV6-6 and TRBJ1-4, with D tentatively TRBD1 (6 bases). The CDR3 loop spans 15 amino acids. Per germline, CDR1 MNHNY and CDR2 SVGAGI (reference sequence). V was cut by 2 bases and J by 2 bases, with 9 bases left in between. The CDR3 loop reads CASSYPTGTNEKLFF. The DNA of the CDR3 is TGTGCCAGCAGTTACCCGACAGGCACTAATGAAAAACTGTTTTTT.